This is a list of T cell receptor beta chains from one sample in a study of T cell changes during pregnancy in multiple sclerosis. The assay was immunoSEQ multiplex PCR, and TCRdb's table has in-frame clones only and misses some. Here the sample spans tens of thousands of clones, around nine tenths being singletons. The material sequenced was peripheral blood, taken before pregnancy. The receptors derive from a female donor with multiple sclerosis, enrolled in a pregnancy study. Both conserved end residues are part of each CDR3. The D gene is left open where the match is weak. A clone size is listed for some rows: how often the clone was seen (once, few, many), or a class if it is expanded.

14 - TRBJ2-1 TRBV2 - TGTGCCAGCAGTGAATGGGAGAGCGGCCATGAGCAGTTCTTC CASSEWESGHEQFF
15 - TRBJ1-5 TRBV4-3 once TGCGCCAGCAGCCAAGATGGAGCGATCAATCAGCCCCAGCATTTT CASSQDGAINQPQHF
19 - TRBJ2-1 TRBV4-2 - TGTGCCAGCAGCCAAGAAGGCACTAGCATTAGGAGCTCCTACAATGAGCAGTTCTTC CASSQEGTSIRSSYNEQFF
15 TRBD2 TRBJ2-1 TRBV7-2 - TGTGCCAGCAGCCGGGAGGGGTTAACCTACAATGAGCAGTTCTTC CASSREGLTYNEQFF
13 TRBD1 TRBJ1-1 TRBV19 - TGTGCCAGTAGTAACAGGGGGCGCGATGAAGCTTTCTTT CASSNRGRDEAFF
16 TRBD2 TRBJ2-5 TRBV4-3 - TGCGCCAGTAGACGGACTAGCGGGGGGCTGCAAGAGACCCAGTACTTC CASRRTSGGLQETQYF
16 TRBD2 TRBJ2-2 TRBV19 - TGTGCCAGTAGTTCACTAGCGGGAGGGAGGACCGGGGAGCTGTTTTTT CASSSLAGGRTGELFF
13 TRBD2 TRBJ2-1 TRBV30 - TGTGCCTGGACTAGCGGGGGGCTCAATGAGCAGTTCTTC CAWTSGGLNEQFF
14 - TRBJ2-3 TRBV5-5 - TGTGCCAGCAGCTTGCGGGGGTGGGAAGATACGCAGTATTTT CASSLRGWEDTQYF
18 TRBD2 TRBJ2-6 TRBV30 - TGTGCCTGGAGTGCCGGGGTAGCGGGAACCTCTGGGGCCAACGTCCTGACTTTC CAWSAGVAGTSGANVLTF
18 TRBD1 TRBJ2-7 TRBV18 - TGTGCCAGCTCACCGCCAACCCGGGACAGTTGGCTGAGCAACGAGCAGTACTTC CASSPPTRDSWLSNEQYF
14 - TRBJ1-5 TRBV6-6 - TGTGCCAGCAGTTACCGGACACTCGATCAGCCCCAGCATTTT CASSYRTLDQPQHF
12 - TRBJ1-1 TRBV19 - TGTGCCAGTAGCCGTTACAGGGCCCAAGCTTTCTTT CASSRYRAQAFF
14 - TRBJ2-7 TRBV6-5 - TGTGCCAGCAGTTACTACCGACAGGCCGACGAGCAGTACTTC CASSYYRQADEQYF
13 TRBD1 TRBJ2-7 TRBV7-9 - TGTGCCAGCAGCTCCGGGACAGACTACGAGCAGTACTTC CASSSGTDYEQYF
15 TRBD1 TRBJ2-1 TRBV23-1 - TGCGCCAGCAGTCAGGTCCCCAGGGGGCAGGGTGAGCAGTTCTTC CASSQVPRGQGEQFF
16 - TRBJ2-1 TRBV6-6 - TGTGCCAGCAGCCCCGGGGAAGGGAGGTACTACAATGAGCAGTTCTTC CASSPGEGRYYNEQFF
14 - TRBJ1-1 TRBV7-8 - TGTGCCAGCAGGAGACAGCTGTTGAACACTGAAGCTTTCTTT CASRRQLLNTEAFF
17 - TRBJ1-4 TRBV5-1 once TGCGCCAGCAGCTTGCAGATGAGTTTTAGCGGCGATGAAAAACTGTTTTTT CASSLQMSFSGDEKLFF
11 - TRBJ1-1 TRBV20-1 - TGCAGTGCTAGAGATGGCGGGGAAGCTTTCTTT CSARDGGEAFF
16 - TRBJ2-1 TRBV10-1 - TGCGCCAGCAGTGAGTATGCCGGGAGCGCCTACAATGAGCAGTTCTTC CASSEYAGSAYNEQFF
15 - TRBJ2-1 TRBV6-6 - TGTGCCACCTGGACACCTATTAGCCCCTACAATGAGCAGTTCTTC CATWTPISPYNEQFF
14 TRBD1 TRBJ1-2 TRBV18 few TGTGCCAGCTCAACTAACCGGGACAGCCATGGCTACACCTTC CASSTNRDSHGYTF
16 TRBD1 TRBJ1-2 TRBV10-3 - TGTGCCATCACTGACATACCGGGACAGGGAAGAAGGGGCTACACCTTC CAITDIPGQGRRGYTF
13 TRBD1 TRBJ1-6 TRBV28 - TGTGCCAGCATCGGGACAGGGGCCGCACCCCTCCACTTT CASIGTGAAPLHF
14 - TRBJ1-1 TRBV6-1 few TGTGCCAGCGCTTACAGGGCGATTGGCACTGAAGCTTTCTTT CASAYRAIGTEAFF
15 TRBD2 TRBJ2-3 TRBV6-5 - TGTGCCAGCAGGGGACTAGCGGGAGGGCCGGATACGCAGTATTTT CASRGLAGGPDTQYF
13 - TRBJ1-2 TRBV7-9 - TGTGCCAGCAGCTTAGCAAGCATTTATGGCTACACCTTC CASSLASIYGYTF
16 - TRBJ2-5 TRBV7-9 once - CASSARNRGRILAQYF
17 - TRBJ1-5 TRBV19 - TGTGCCAGTAGTATCCCCGGGTCCCTGTTTAGCAATCAGCCCCAGCATTTT CASSIPGSLFSNQPQHF